The sequence of this TCR beta chain was determined in a study of Graves' ophthalmopathy and Graves' hyperthyroidism. A volume of approximately 10 ml of fresh peripheral blood supplied the PBMCs. Trimming removed 5 bases from V and 2 bases from J; junction bases left unmatched: 12. The CDR3 sequence is 16 residues long. Per germline, CDR1 SGHAT and CDR2 FQDESV (reference sequence). RNA transcripts served as template for amplifying TCR beta CDR3 sequences. First-round RT-PCR used HTBI primers; second-round multiplex PCR followed. TCRdb passed the multiplex PCR reads through MiXCR, listing each CDR3 protein once. The data hold almost 750,000 distinct CDR3 sequences, with around 40% observed a single time.

The sequencing sample was made of peripheral blood. The sequence was collected from an adult man with Graves' ophthalmopathy. J is TRBJ2-7 and V is TRBV11-1; 7 positions match TRBD1. This CDR3 is CASSPSGTVFTYEQYF. The CDR3 nucleotides read TGTGCCAGCAGCCCCTCCGGGACAGTTTTTACCTACGAGCAGTACTTC.